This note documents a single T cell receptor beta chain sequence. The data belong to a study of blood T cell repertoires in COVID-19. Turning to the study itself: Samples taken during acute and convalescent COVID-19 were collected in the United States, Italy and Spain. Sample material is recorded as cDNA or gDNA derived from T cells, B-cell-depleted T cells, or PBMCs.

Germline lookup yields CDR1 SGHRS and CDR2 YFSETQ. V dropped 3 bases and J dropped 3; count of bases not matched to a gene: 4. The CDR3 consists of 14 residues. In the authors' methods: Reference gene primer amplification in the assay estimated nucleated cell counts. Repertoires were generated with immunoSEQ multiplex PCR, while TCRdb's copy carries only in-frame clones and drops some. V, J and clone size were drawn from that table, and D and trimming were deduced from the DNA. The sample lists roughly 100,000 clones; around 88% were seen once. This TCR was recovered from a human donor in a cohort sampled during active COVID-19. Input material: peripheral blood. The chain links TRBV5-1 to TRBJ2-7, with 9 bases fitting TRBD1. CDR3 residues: CASSYRDRDYEQYF. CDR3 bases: TGCGCCAGCAGCTACCGGGACAGGGACTACGAGCAGTACTTC.